This TCR beta chain was recovered during a study of cytomegalovirus exposure and HLA in healthy donors. As to this clone: The antigen is undetermined.

Study results and caveats: Prior analysis indicated that the majority of TCR beta V segments exhibited productivity approximately 90% or approximately 30% of the time. Fewer N-insertions than the roughly 630-donor mean were reportedly shown by an Asian-associated ancestry cluster in a later analysis.

The CDR3 contains 15 residues. Trimming left V 0 bases short and J 0 bases short, with 10 bases between. Germline CDR1 reads SGHKS; CDR2 reads YYEKEE (reference sequence). Primers: 60 Vbeta forward and 13 Jbeta reverse. Profiling relied on immunoSEQ multiplex PCR, and the TCRdb table lists in-frame clones only, not all of them. The sample has roughly 180,000 clones; under 90% are singletons. Sequences were obtained from PBMCs. V and J are TRBV5-5 and TRBJ2-7; TRBD2 is a possible D gene (5 bases). The source is a man aged 25-45 years in good health and CMV-seropositive. The CDR3 is CASSLAAGSSYEQYF. CDR3 coding DNA: TGTGCCAGCAGCTTGGCCGCGGGTAGCTCCTACGAGCAGTACTTC.